The 11 T cell receptor beta chains reported below all come from one sample, sequenced in a study of blood T cell repertoires in COVID-19. TCRdb's copy holds only in-frame clones and misses some; the assay was immunoSEQ multiplex PCR. Of 65,000 to 80,000 clones listed, 88% were seen once; the top ten hold 5.8%. The specimen sequenced was peripheral blood. These receptors came from a man aged 50 to 59 with active COVID-19.

The sample holds one count of this clone. This chain connects TRBV5-4 to TRBJ2-1; 9 positions agree with TRBD1. This CDR3 spans 17 amino acids. After removal of 4 bases from V and 3 bases from J, the junction contained 11 bases not matched to a gene. Germline values: CDR1 SGHNT, CDR2 YYREEE (reference sequence). The CDR3 DNA reads as TGTGCCAGCAGCCGGGAGTCCGGACAGGGGTACTACAATGAGCAGTTCTTC. Translation: CASSRESGQGYYNEQFF.

This sequence joins TRBV19 and TRBJ1-2; 10 bases fit TRBD1. The CDR3 has 13 residues. Trimming at V came to 5 bases and at J to 8 bases, leaving 5 bases not matched to a gene. Germline values: CDR1 LNHDA, CDR2 SQIVND (reference sequence). The CDR3 DNA sequence: TGTGCCAGTAGTCCGGGACAGGGGAAGGGCTACACCTTC. It encodes CASSPGQGKGYTF.

The genes are TRBV11-2 and TRBJ1-6; 10 positions agree with TRBD1. CDR3 length: 14 residues. Germline V gene sequence: CDR1 SGHAT, CDR2 FQNNGV. Trimming at V came to 5 bases and at J to 9 bases, leaving 4 bases not matched to a gene. This CDR3 is CASSPTGGSSPLHF. As DNA, the CDR3 is TGTGCCAGCAGCCCGACAGGGGGCAGTTCACCCCTCCACTTT.

This chain's CDR3 is CASSLGSSNEQFF. CDR3 nucleotides: TGTGCCAGCAGCCTCGGGAGTTCCAATGAGCAGTTCTTC. The gene calls are TRBV6-6 and TRBJ2-1, with TRBD2 as a possible D gene (6 bases). CDR1 is MNHNY and CDR2 is SVGAGI in the germline V gene (reference sequence). This CDR3 contains 13 residues. The V end lost 6 bases, the J end lost 6 bases, and 12 bases lay between the germline ends.

The rearrangement links TRBV7-2 to TRBJ1-2; D is unresolved. The CDR3 sequence is 12 residues long. CDR1 is SGHTA, CDR2 FQGNSA, per germline. Trimming stripped 5 bases from V and 2 bases from J, with 6 bases between. This CDR3 reads CASSNQNYGYTF. DNA of the CDR3: TGTGCCAGCAGCAATCAGAACTATGGCTACACCTTC.

The chain employs TRBV6-2 or TRBV6-3 and TRBJ2-2; TRBD1 aligns across 7 bases. Trimming cost V 2 bases and J 4 bases; bases outside gene matches: 4. Germline-derived CDR1 and CDR2 are MNHEY and SVGEGT. This CDR3 contains 15 residues. The CDR3 nucleotides are TGTGCCAGCAGTTACAGACAGGGTGGCACCGGGGAGCTGTTTTTT. This translates into CASSYRQGGTGELFF.

V and J are TRBV5-1 and TRBJ2-7; 7 bases are a match to TRBD1. CDR1 and CDR2 from the germline V gene are SGHRS and YFSETQ. V shed 2 bases and J 2 bases; nucleotides not matched to a gene: 1. The length of the CDR3 is 13 residues. The CDR3 DNA is TGCGCCAGCAGCTTACAGGGGACCTACGAGCAGTACTTC. Protein sequence: CASSLQGTYEQYF.

The chain is built from TRBV7-2 and TRBJ2-2; 10 bases are a match to TRBD1. The germline gives CDR1 SGHTA, CDR2 FQGNSA. The J segment lost 5 bases and the V segment lost 2 bases, leaving 2 bases of the junction unmatched. This CDR3 comprises 15 residues. CDR3 sequence (DNA): TGTGCCAGCAGCTTACGGACAGGGGGTACCGGGGAGCTGTTTTTT. Encoded protein: CASSLRTGGTGELFF.

V usage is TRBV9 and J usage is TRBJ1-2; possibly TRBD1 for D (6 bases). Looked up from germline, CDR1 is SGDLS and CDR2 is YYNGEE. This CDR3 region has 18 residues. The V gene lost 6 bases and the J gene lost 1 base, with 25 bases spanning the gap. The DNA for the CDR3 is TGTGCCAGCACCCCGGATGGGGGCGCGTTTCCTCTTAACTATGGCTACACCTTC. This sequence encodes CASTPDGGAFPLNYGYTF.

This clone has only one observation. The chain recombines TRBV12-3 or TRBV12-4 with TRBJ1-2, with D possibly TRBD1 on 6 matching bases. Trimming took 11 bases from V and 7 from J, leaving 20 bases between them. The CDR3 length is 13 residues. The CDR3 DNA follows: TGTGCCGATACTCGAAGGGGGACGGCTGGCTACACCTTC. This encodes CADTRRGTAGYTF.

This rearrangement joins TRBV5-1 to TRBJ1-2; D uncertain. V shed 5 bases and J shed 5 bases, with 13 bases lying between them. Looked up from germline, CDR1 is SGHRS and CDR2 is YFSETQ. This CDR3 is 13 amino acids long. DNA of the CDR3: TGCGCCAGCAGTTACAGTCAATTATATGGCTACACCTTC. Translation gives CASSYSQLYGYTF.